The following is a T cell receptor (beta chain) sequence with its context. Its cognate antigen is unknown. The CDR3 spans 17 residues. Germline V gene sequence: CDR1 LNHDA, CDR2 SQIVND (reference sequence). V dropped 3 bases and J dropped 4 bases, with 19 bases sitting between them. Clones were sequenced by immunoSEQ multiplex PCR, and TCRdb holds only the in-frame ones, with some missing. Among over 75,000 clones listed, about 83% were seen once. This sample was included in a study of graft-versus-host responses after intestinal transplantation. For the study at large: Each recipient received a multivisceral, liver-intestinal, or isolated intestinal graft.

General observations from the study: Present in recipient marrow, GvH clones included some that appeared first in ileum or blood.

The chain has TRBV19 and TRBJ2-1; tentative D call: TRBD2 (5 bases). The source is a human patient who received an intestinal transplant, so some T cells may come from the graft donor. The material was PBMCs, obtained 255 days after intestinal transplant. The CDR3 sequence is CASSIFYRQAEYNEQFF. In DNA form, the CDR3 reads TGTGCCAGTAGTATCTTTTATCGCCAAGCGGAATACAATGAGCAGTTCTTC.